This T cell receptor beta chain is from a study of shared clonotypes between healthy human individuals. The wider study: The cohort comprised a couple of women and a few men. Their ages spanned 18 to 49 years. The plates for each donor numbered three CD4 naive, three CD4 memory, two CD8 naive and one CD8 memory.

The CDR3 runs 20 residues. V was clipped by 0 bases and J by 0 bases, with 21 bases between them. In germline, CDR1 is SGHDN, CDR2 FVKESK. Researchers divided each subset's genomic DNA evenly across several immunoSEQ plates. This table comes from immunoSEQ multiplex PCR, and its TCRdb copy is limited to in-frame clones, with some not included. The sample has roughly 590,000 clones; roughly 95% are singletons. Positively selected for CCR7, the CD45RO-negative cells used as naive CD8 cells excluded terminally differentiated effector memory CD45RA+ cells. Nashville, Tennessee was home to all donors, who were Caucasian adults.

This TCR was sampled from a woman aged 30 to 39 in good health. The sample comprised naive CD8+ T cells sorted from blood. The rearrangement links TRBV14 to TRBJ1-3, with a possible D match to TRBD1 (5 bases). The DNA of the CDR3 is TGTGCCAGCAGCCAAGATCTGCGGATTACAGGCTCCGTCTCTGGAAACACCATATATTTT. This gives the protein CASSQDLRITGSVSGNTIYF.